These T cell receptor beta chains were read from a single sample in a study of blood T cell repertoires in COVID-19. Libraries were prepared by immunoSEQ multiplex PCR; TCRdb keeps only in-frame clonotypes and omits some of them. The profile covers about 230,000 clones, with about nine tenths appearing a single time and around 4.2% taken by the ten largest. Material for sequencing was PBMCs or T cells enriched from blood (not recorded which). The origin of the receptors is a woman under 40 with acute COVID-19. CDR3s include the opening cysteine and the closing phenylalanine or tryptophan. The order of the fields is J gene, V gene, clone size, D gene, CDR3 protein, CDR3 DNA. D genes are given only for firm matches. Some rows have no size entry. The others give once, few or many, or a class for an expanded clone.

TRBJ1-2 TRBV5-1 NA TRBD1 CASSPERQGIFAGYTF TGCGCCAGCAGCCCGGAACGACAGGGTATCTTCGCTGGCTACACCTTC
TRBJ1-6 TRBV9 NA TRBD1 CASSGRQGQYNSPLHF TGTGCCAGCAGCGGACGACAGGGACAGTATAATTCACCCCTCCACTTT
TRBJ1-1 TRBV5-1 NA NA CASSLGPNMNTEAFF TGCGCCAGCAGCTTGGGGCCGAACATGAACACTGAAGCTTTCTTT
TRBJ2-5 TRBV5-1 NA NA CASSLRRGETQYF TGCGCCAGCAGCTTAAGGAGAGGCGAGACCCAGTACTTC
TRBJ1-6 TRBV18 NA NA CASSPLGSSNSPLHF TGTGCCAGCTCACCACTTGGCAGTTCGAATTCACCCCTCCACTTT
TRBJ1-5 TRBV7-2 once NA CASSLGGPLGGPQHF TGTGCCAGCAGCTTAGGAGGCCCCCTGGGTGGGCCCCAGCATTTT
TRBJ2-1 TRBV7-2 NA NA CASSSPGTPSYNEQFF TGTGCCAGCAGCTCACCGGGAACCCCCTCCTACAATGAGCAGTTCTTC
TRBJ1-2 TRBV2 NA NA CASSGTSLEGYTF TGTGCCAGCAGCGGGACTAGCTTAGAGGGCTACACCTTC
TRBJ2-7 TRBV7-9 NA TRBD2 CASSLTSGVSEQYF TGTGCCAGCAGTTTGACTAGCGGGGTCTCCGAGCAGTACTTC
TRBJ2-7 TRBV10-3 NA TRBD1 CAISPLRGQGDPYEQYF TGTGCCATCAGTCCACTGCGCGGACAGGGTGACCCATACGAGCAGTACTTC
TRBJ2-7 TRBV7-8 NA TRBD1 CASSLGRGHSYEQYF TGTGCCAGCAGCTTAGGCAGGGGGCACTCCTACGAGCAGTACTTC
TRBJ1-2 TRBV7-3 once TRBD1 CASSLPGQGAAGGYTF TGTGCCAGCAGCTTGCCGGGACAGGGGGCAGCAGGAGGCTACACCTTC
TRBJ2-7 TRBV2 NA NA CASRTGNPRQYF TGTGCCAGCAGAACAGGGAACCCTCGGCAGTACTTC
TRBJ2-1 TRBV3-1/TRBV3-2 few NA CASSHSGGHYNEQFF TGTGCCAGCAGCCATTCCGGGGGGCACTACAATGAGCAGTTCTTC
TRBJ1-6 TRBV10-1 NA NA CASSERRGDSPLHF TGCGCCAGCAGTGAGCGGCGCGGGGACTCACCCCTCCACTTT
TRBJ1-3 TRBV9 NA NA CASSTPGGSGNTIYF TGTGCCAGCAGCACCCCCGGCGGTTCTGGAAACACCATATATTTT